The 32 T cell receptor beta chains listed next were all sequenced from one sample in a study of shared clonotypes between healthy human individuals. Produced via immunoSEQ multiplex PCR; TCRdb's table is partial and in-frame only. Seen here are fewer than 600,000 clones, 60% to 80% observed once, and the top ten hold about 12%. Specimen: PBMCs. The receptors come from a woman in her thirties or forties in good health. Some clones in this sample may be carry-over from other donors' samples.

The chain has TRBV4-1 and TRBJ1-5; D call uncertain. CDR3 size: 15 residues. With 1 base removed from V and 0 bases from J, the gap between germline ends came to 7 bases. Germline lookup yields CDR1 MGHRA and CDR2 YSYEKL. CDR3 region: CASSQGDYSNQPQHF. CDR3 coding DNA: TGCGCCAGCAGCCAAGGTGATTATAGCAATCAGCCCCAGCATTTT.

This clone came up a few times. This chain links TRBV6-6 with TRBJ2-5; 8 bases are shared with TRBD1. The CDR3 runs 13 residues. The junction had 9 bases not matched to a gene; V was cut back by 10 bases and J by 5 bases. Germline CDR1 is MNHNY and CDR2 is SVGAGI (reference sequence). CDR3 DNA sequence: TGTGCCACGCAAACAGGGGGGAGGGAGACCCAGTACTTC. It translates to CATQTGGRETQYF.

The CDR3 sequence is CASSIPGVGTGELFF. CDR3 bases: TGTGCCAGTAGTATCCCGGGAGTAGGGACCGGGGAGCTGTTTTTT. J is TRBJ2-2 and V is TRBV19; TRBD2 might be the D (6 bases). The CDR3 consists of 15 residues. The germline V gene encodes CDR1 LNHDA and CDR2 SQIVND (reference sequence). Trimming left V 3 bases short and J 5 bases short, with 13 bases between.

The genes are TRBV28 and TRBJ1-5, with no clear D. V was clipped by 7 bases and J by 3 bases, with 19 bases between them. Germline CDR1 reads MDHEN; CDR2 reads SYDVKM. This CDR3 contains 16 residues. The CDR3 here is CASNPFRLRLNQPQHF. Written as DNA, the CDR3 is TGTGCCAGCAACCCGTTCAGGCTTCGGCTCAATCAGCCCCAGCATTTT. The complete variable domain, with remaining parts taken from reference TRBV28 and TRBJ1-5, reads DVKVTQSSRYLVKRTGEKVFLECVQDMDHENMFWYRQDPGLGLRLIYFSYDVKMKEKGDIPEGYSVSREKKERFSLILESASTNQTSMYLCASNPFRLRLNQPQHFGDGTRLSIL.

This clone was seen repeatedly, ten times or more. The CDR3 reads CASSYSSTASYEQYF. As DNA, the CDR3 is TGTGCCAGCAGTTACTCGAGTACAGCCTCCTACGAGCAGTACTTC. The rearrangement uses TRBV6-6 and TRBJ2-7; the D is unclear. Deletions cut 0 bases from V and 0 bases from J, with 9 bases between. Germline V lookup: CDR1 MNHNY, CDR2 SVGAGI (reference sequence). The CDR3 runs to 15 residues.

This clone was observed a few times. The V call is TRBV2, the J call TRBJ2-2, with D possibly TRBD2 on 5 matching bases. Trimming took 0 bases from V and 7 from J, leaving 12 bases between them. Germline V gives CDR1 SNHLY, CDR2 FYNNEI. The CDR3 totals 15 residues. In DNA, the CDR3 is TGTGCCAGCAGTGAAGCGCGAGCGGTTGGCGGGGAGCTGTTTTTT. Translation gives CASSEARAVGGELFF.

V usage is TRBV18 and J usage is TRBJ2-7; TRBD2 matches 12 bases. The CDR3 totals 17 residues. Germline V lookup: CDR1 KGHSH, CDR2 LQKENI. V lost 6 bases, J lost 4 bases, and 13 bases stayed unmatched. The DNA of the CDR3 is TGTGCCAGCTCGCATCGACTAGCGGGAGATTCAAATTACGAGCAGTACTTC. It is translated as CASSHRLAGDSNYEQYF.

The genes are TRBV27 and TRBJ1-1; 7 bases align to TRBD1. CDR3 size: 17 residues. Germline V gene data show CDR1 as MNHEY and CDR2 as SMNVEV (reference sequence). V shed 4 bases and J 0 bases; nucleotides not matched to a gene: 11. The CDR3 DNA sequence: TGTGCCAGCAGTTCTCGCCGGGACAGTCTCTTGAACACTGAAGCTTTCTTT. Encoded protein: CASSSRRDSLLNTEAFF.

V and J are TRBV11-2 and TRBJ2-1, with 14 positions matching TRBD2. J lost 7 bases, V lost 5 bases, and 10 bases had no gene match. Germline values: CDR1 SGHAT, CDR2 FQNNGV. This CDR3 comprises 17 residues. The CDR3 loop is CASSLTSGLAGVNEQFF. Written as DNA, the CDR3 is TGTGCCAGCAGCCTAACCTCGGGACTAGCGGGAGTAAATGAGCAGTTCTTC.

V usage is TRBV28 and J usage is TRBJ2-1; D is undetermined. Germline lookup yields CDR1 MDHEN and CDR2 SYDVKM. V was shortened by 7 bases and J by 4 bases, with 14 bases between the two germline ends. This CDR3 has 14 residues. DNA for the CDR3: TGTGCCAGCACCAATTCTGGGCAGTACAATGAGCAGTTCTTC. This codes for CASTNSGQYNEQFF.

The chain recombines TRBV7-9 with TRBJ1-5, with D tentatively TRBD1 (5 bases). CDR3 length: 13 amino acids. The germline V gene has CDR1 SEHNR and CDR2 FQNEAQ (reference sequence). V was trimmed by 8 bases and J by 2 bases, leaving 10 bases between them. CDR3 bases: TGTGCCAGCCGGGGGGGTGGCAATCAGCCCCAGCATTTT. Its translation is CASRGGGNQPQHF.

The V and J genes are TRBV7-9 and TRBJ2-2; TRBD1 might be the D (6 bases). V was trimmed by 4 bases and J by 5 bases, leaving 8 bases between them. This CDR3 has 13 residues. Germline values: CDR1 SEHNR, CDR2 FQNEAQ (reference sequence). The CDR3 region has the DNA TGTGCCAGCAGCTCTCAGGGGACCGGGGAGCTGTTTTTT. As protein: CASSSQGTGELFF.

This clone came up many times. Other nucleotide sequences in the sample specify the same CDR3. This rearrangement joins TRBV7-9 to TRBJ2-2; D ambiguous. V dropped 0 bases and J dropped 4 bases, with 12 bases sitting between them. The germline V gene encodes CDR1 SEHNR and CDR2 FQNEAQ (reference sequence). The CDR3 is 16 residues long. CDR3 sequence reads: CASSLAGSSGTGELFF. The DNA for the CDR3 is TGTGCCAGCAGCTTAGCGGGATCATCAGGCACCGGGGAGCTGTTTTTT.

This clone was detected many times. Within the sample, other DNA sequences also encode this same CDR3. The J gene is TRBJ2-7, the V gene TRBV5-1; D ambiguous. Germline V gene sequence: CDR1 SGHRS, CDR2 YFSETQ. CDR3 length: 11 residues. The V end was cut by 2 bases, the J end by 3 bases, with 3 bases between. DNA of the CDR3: TGCGCCAGCAGCTTAAACTACGAGCAGTACTTC. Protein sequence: CASSLNYEQYF.

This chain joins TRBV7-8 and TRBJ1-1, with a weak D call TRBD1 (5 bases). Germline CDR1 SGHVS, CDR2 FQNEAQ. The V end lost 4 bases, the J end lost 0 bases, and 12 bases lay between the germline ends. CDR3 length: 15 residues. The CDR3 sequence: CASSSSQGVNTEAFF. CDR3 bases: TGTGCCAGCAGCTCGAGCCAAGGGGTGAACACTGAAGCTTTCTTT.

In DNA, the CDR3 is TGTGCCAGCAGTGGGACTAGCGGGAGCGATAGCACCGGGGAGCTGTTTTTT. It codes for CASSGTSGSDSTGELFF. The chain recombines TRBV6-4 with TRBJ2-2; 13 bases are shared with TRBD2. The germline gives CDR1 MRHNA, CDR2 SNTAGT. V lost 4 bases to trimming and J lost 4 bases; unmatched junction nucleotides: 6. This CDR3 spans 17 amino acids.

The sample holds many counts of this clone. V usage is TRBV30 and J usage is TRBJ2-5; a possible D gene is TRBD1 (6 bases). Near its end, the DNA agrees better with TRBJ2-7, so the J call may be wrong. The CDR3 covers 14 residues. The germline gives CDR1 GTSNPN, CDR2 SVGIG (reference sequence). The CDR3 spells CAWSVLRGSYEQYF. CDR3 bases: TGTGCCTGGAGTGTACTCAGGGGCTCCTACGAGCAGTACTTC.

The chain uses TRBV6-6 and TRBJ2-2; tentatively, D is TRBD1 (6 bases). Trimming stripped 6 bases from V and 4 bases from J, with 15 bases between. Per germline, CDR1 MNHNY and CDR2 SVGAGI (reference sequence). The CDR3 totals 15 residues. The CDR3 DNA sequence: TGTGCCAGCAGACCGACAGGCGCGGGCACCGGGGAGCTGTTTTTT. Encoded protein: CASRPTGAGTGELFF.

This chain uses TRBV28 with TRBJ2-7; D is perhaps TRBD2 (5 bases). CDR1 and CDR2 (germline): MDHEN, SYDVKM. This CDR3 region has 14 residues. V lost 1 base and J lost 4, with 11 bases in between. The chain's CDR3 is CASSLLARTYEQYF. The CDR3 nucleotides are TGTGCCAGCAGTTTATTGGCGCGGACTTACGAGCAGTACTTC.

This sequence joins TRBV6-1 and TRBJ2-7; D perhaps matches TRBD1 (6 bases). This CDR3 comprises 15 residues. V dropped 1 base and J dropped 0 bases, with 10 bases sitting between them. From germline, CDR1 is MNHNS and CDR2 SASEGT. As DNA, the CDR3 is TGTGCCAGCAGTGAAGACACAGGGAGCTCCTACGAGCAGTACTTC. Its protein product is CASSEDTGSSYEQYF.

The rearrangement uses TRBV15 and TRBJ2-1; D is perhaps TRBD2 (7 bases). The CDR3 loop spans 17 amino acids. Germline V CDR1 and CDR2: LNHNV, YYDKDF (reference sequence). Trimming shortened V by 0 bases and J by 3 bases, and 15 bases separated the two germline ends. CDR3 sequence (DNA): TGTGCCACCAGCAGAGATCTAGGGGGAGGGGGCTACAATGAGCAGTTCTTC. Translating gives CATSRDLGGGGYNEQFF. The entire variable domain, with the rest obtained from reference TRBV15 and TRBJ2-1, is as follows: DAMVIQNPRYQVTQFGKPVTLSCSQTLNHNVMYWYQQKSSQAPKLLFHYYDKDFNNEADTPDNFQSRRPNTSFCFLDIRSPGLGDTAMYLCATSRDLGGGGYNEQFFGPGTRLTVL.

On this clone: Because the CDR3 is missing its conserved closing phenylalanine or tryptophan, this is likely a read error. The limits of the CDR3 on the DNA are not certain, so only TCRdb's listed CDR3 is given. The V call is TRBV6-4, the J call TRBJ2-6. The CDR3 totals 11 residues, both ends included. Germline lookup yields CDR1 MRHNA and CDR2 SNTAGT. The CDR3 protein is CASSDPKGTDY.

CDR3 loop: CASTVSNTEAFF. CDR3 nucleotide sequence: TGCGCCAGCACTGTGTCGAACACTGAAGCTTTCTTT. V usage is TRBV10-2 and J usage is TRBJ1-1, with unresolved D. The CDR3 covers 12 residues. The germline CDR1 and CDR2 sequences are WSHSY and SAAADI. V was shortened by 7 bases and J by 1 base, with 7 bases between the two germline ends.

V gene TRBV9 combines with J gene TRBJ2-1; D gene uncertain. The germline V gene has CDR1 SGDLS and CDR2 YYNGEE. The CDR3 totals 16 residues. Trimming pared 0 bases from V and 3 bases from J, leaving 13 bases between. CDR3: CASSVAVVSGYNEQFF. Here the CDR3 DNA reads TGTGCCAGCAGCGTAGCCGTTGTTTCTGGCTACAATGAGCAGTTCTTC.

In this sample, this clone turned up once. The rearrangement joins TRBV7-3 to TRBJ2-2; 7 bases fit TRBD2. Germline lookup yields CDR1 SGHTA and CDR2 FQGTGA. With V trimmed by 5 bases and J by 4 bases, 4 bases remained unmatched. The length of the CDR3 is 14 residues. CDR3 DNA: TGTGCCAGCAGCCGGGGGGAAGGCACCGGGGAGCTGTTTTTT. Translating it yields CASSRGEGTGELFF. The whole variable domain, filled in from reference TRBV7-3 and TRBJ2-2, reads GAGVSQTPSNKVTEKGKYVELRCDPISGHTALYWYRQSLGQGPEFLIYFQGTGAADDSGLPNDRFFAVRPEGSVSTLKIQRTERGDSAVYLCASSRGEGTGELFFGEGSRLTVL.

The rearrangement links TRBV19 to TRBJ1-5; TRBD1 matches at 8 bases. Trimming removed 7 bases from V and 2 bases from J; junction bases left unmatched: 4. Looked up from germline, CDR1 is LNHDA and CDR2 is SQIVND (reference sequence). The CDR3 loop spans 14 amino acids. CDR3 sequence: CASTTTGGNQPQHF. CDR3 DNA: TGTGCCAGTACCACGACAGGGGGCAATCAGCCCCAGCATTTT.

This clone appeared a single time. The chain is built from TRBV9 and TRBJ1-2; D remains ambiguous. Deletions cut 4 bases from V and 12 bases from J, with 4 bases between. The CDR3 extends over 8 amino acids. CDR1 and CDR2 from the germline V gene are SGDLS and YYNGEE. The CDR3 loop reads CASSPNTF. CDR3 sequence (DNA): TGTGCCAGCAGCCCCAACACCTTC.

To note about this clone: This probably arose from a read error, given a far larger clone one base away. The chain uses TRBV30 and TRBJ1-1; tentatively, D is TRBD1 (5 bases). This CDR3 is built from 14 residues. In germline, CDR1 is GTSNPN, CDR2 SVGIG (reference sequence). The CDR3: CACSDRGVTISSFF. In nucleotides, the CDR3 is TGTGCCTGTAGTGACCGAGGGGTTACCATCTCATCTTTCTTT.

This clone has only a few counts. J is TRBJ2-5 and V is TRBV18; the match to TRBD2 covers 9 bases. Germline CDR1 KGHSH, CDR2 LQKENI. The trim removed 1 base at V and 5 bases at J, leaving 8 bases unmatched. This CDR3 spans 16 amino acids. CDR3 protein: CASSPRGTAGGETQYF. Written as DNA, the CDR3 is TGTGCCAGCTCACCACGGGGAACTGCGGGAGGGGAGACCCAGTACTTC.

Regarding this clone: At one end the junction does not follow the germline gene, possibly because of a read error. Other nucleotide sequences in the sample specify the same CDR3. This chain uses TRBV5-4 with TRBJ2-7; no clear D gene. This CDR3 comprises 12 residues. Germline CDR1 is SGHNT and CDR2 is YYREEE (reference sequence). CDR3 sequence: CASSSNAREQYF. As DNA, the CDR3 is TGTGCTAGCAGCTCTAATGCGCGCGAGCAGTACTTC.

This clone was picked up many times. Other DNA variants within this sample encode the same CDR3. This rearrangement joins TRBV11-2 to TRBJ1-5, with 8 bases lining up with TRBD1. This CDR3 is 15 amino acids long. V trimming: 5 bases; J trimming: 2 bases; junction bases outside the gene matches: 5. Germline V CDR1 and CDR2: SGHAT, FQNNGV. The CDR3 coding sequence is TGTGCCAGCAGCCCGGACAGGGTGGGCAATCAGCCCCAGCATTTT. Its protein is CASSPDRVGNQPQHF.

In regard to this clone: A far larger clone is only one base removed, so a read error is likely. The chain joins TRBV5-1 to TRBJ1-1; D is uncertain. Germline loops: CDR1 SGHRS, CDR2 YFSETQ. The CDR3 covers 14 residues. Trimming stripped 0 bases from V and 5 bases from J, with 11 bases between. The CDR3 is CASSLEAVVTEAFF. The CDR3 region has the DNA TGCGCCAGCAGCTTGGAGGCCGTGGTAACTGAAGCTTTCTTT.